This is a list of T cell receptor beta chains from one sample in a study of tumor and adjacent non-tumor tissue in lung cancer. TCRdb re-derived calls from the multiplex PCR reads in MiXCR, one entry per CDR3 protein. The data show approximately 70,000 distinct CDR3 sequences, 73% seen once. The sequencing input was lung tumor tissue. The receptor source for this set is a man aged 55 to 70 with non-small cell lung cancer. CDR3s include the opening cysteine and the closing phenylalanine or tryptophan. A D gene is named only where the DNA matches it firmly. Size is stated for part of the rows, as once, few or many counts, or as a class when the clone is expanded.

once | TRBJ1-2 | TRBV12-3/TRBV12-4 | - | TGTGACAGCAGTTCTGGACAGTATGGATACACCTTC | CDSSSGQYGYTF
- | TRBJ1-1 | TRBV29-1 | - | TGCAGTGTCCACTTTGGGGAAGACACTGAAGCTTTCTTT | CSVHFGEDTEAFF
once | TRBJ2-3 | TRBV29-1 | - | TGCAGCGTTGCGGTGGATTATAATAAGCCCCAGTATTTT | CSVAVDYNKPQYF
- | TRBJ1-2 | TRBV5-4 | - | TGTGCCAGCAGGCACGACCGGTCTGACTATGGCTGCACCTTC | CASRHDRSDYGCTF
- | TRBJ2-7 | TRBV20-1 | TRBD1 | TGCGGTGTGTGGGACAGACCCGACGAGCAGTACTTC | CGVWDRPDEQYF
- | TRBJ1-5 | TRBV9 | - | TGTGCCAGCAGCGCCAGCGCTTATAGCAATCAGCCCCAGCATTTT | CASSASAYSNQPQHF
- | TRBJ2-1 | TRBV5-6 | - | TGTGCCAACAGCTTGGTGGCGCCTGCATACAATGAGCAGTTCTTC | CANSLVAPAYNEQFF
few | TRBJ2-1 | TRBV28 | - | TGTGCCAGCACTTCTGGGGGCGACAGCCGCTTTTGGTTCTTC | CASTSGGDSRFWFF
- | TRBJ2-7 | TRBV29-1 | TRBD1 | TGCAGCGTTGATGGGACAGCTCCCCCCGAACAGTACTTC | CSVDGTAPPEQYF
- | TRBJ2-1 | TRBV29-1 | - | TGCAGCATAAGGGACATGAGCTCCTACAATGAGCAGTTCTTT | CSIRDMSSYNEQFF
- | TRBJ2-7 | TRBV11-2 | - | TGTGCCAGCAGCTCAGGGGGACTAGTCTACGAGCAGTACTTC | CASSSGGLVYEQYF
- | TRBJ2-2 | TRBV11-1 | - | TGTGGCAGCAGCTATACTAGTGGCACCGAGGAGCTGCTTTTT | CGSSYTSGTEELLF
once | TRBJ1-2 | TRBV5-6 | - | TGTGCCAGCAGGGGCGCGACAGGTATAAACTATGGCTACACCTTC | CASRGATGINYGYTF
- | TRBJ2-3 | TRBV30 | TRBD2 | TGTGCCTGGACTAGCGGAAGCTCAGATACGCAGTATTTT | CAWTSGSSDTQYF
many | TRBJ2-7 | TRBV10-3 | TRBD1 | TGTGCCATCACCCCGGGACAGGGACCAACCTACGAGCAGTACTTC | CAITPGQGPTYEQYF
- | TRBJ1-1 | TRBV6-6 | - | TGTGCAAGCGGTATAGAACACACTGAAGCTTTCTTT | CASGIEHTEAFF
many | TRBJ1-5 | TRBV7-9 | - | TGTGCCAGCAGCTTAGCCGCGGGTGGTGGCAATCAGCCCCAGCATTTT | CASSLAAGGGNQPQHF
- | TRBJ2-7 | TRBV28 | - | TGTGCCAGCAGTTTAGTTGGTATAGCCCCTAACTACTACGAGCAGTACTTC | CASSLVGIAPNYYEQYF
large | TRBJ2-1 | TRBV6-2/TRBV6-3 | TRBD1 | TGTGCCAGCAGTAGACAGGGCTCCTACAATGAGCAGTTCTTC | CASSRQGSYNEQFF
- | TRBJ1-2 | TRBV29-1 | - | TGCAGCGTTGTTGATTGGTCTCAAGGTTACACCTTC | CSVVDWSQGYTF
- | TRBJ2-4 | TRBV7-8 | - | TGTGCCAGGAGCCGCCTCACTATAGCTGCTCTGGCCAAAAACATTCAGTACTTC | CARSRLTIAALAKNIQYF
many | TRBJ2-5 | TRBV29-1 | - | TGCAGAGTTGAAACAGGTGTACAAGAGAAACAGTACTTC | CRVETGVQEKQYF
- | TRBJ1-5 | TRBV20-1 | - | TGCAGTGCTAGCTCCCTAGTAACCTATAGCAATCAGACCCAGCATTTT | CSASSLVTYSNQTQHF
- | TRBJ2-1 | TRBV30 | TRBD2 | TGTGCCTGGAGTCCATCGATAGCTAGCGGTGCGGGGCAGTTCTTC | CAWSPSIASGAGQFF
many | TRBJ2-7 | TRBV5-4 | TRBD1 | TGTGCCAGCAGCTCACAGGGGCGAGTCGAGCAGTACTTC | CASSSQGRVEQYF
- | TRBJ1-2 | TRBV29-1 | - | - | CSVGSGILYGYTF
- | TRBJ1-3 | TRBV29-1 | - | TGCATCGTTGTTAGCTCTGGAAACACCATATATTTT | CIVVSSGNTIYF
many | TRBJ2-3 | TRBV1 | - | TGCACCAGCAGCCCGCCCCGGGGAGCTAACACAGATACGCAGTATTTT | CTSSPPRGANTDTQYF
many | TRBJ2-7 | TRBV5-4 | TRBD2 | TGTGCCAGCAGCTTCCGTAGCGGGAGAGACTACGAGCAGTACTTC | CASSFRSGRDYEQYF
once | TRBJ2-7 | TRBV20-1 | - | TGCAGTGCTAGAAGTTGCGGTACTAGGTACTACGAGCAGTACTTC | CSARSCGTRYYEQYF
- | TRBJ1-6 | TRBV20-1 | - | TGCAGTGCTGGAGATGCGCGATTTGGGGCAGTCGGGCATAATTCACCCCTCCACTTT | CSAGDARFGAVGHNSPLHF
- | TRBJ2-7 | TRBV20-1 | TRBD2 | TGTAGTGCGACACTCTATAGCGGGAGGGCCGTCTACGAGCAGTACTTC | CSATLYSGRAVYEQYF
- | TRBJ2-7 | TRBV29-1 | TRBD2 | TGCAGCGTTGCCGGGGGGTGTGGGTATGAGCAGTACTTC | CSVAGGCGYEQYF
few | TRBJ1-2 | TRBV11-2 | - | TGTGCCAGCGGACCGCTCTATGGCTACACCTTC | CASGPLYGYTF
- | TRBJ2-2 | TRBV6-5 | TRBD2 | TGTGCCAGCAGCCGGGGGGGAGAAACCGGGGAGCTGTTTTTT | CASSRGGETGELFF
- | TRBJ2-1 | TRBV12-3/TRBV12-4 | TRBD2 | TGTGCCAGCAGTTTAAACGGGGGGTACAATGAGCAGATCTTC | CASSLNGGYNEQIF
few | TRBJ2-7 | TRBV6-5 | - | TGTGCCAGGAGTTACTCGCGAAGGTCAGGCGAGCAGTACTTC | CARSYSRRSGEQYF
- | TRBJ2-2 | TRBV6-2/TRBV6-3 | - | TGTGCCAGCAGTAACAGGTTGATCACCGGGGAGCTGTTTTTT | CASSNRLITGELFF
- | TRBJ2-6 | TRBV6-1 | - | TGTGCCAGCTTACCGGGACCAACGGGAGCTGGGGCCAACGTCCTGACTTTC | CASLPGPTGAGANVLTF
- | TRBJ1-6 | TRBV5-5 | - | TGTGCCGGCAGCTTGGATTCGCAGTGGGGATCACCCCTCCACTTT | CAGSLDSQWGSPLHF
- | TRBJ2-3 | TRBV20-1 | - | TGCAGTGCCCCCGGCAGGGGGGCGTTTGGTACAGATACGCAGTATTTT | CSAPGRGAFGTDTQYF
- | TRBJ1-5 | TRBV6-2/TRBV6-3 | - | TGCGCCAGCGGTTACGGTGCGTTTCAGCCCCAGCATTTT | CASGYGAFQPQHF
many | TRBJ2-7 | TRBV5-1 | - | TGCGCCAGCAGCTTGGGACAGAACTACGAGCAGTACTTC | CASSLGQNYEQYF
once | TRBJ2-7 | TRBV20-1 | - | TGCAATGCTGCCGACCAGAACTACGAGCAGTACTTC | CNAADQNYEQYF
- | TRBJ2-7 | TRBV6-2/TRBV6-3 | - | TGTGCCAGTAGCCGGGCAGTTTCCTACGAGCAGTACTTC | CASSRAVSYEQYF
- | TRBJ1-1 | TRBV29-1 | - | TGCAGTGTTGAAGCATGGAACACTGAAGCTTTCTTT | CSVEAWNTEAFF
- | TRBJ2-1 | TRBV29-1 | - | TGCAGCGTTGATCATAGCGCATCCTACATTGAGCAGTTCTTC | CSVDHSASYIEQFF
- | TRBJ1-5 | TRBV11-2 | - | TGTGCCAGCAGCCTACTTGGGGAGGTGAGTCAGCCCCAGCATTTT | CASSLLGEVSQPQHF
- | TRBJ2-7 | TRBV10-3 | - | TGTGCCATCAGCGAAACTAGCTGGATAAGGTACGAGCAGTACTTC | CAISETSWIRYEQYF
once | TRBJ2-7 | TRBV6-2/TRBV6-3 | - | TGTGCCAACCGGGGGTGGGGGCCAATCTACGAGCAGTACTTT | CANRGWGPIYEQYF
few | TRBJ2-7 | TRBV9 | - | TGTGCCAGCAGCGTAGAGGGCGGGATTGCTCCTGACGAGCAGTACTTC | CASSVEGGIAPDEQYF
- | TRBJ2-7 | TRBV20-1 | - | TGCAGTGCTAGTGGGATCAGGGGGGACCCCTACGAGCAGTACTTC | CSASGIRGDPYEQYF
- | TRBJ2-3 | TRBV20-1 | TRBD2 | TGCTGTGCTTCCGTCCCGGGACTAGGAAACACAGATGCGCAGTATTTT | CCASVPGLGNTDAQYF